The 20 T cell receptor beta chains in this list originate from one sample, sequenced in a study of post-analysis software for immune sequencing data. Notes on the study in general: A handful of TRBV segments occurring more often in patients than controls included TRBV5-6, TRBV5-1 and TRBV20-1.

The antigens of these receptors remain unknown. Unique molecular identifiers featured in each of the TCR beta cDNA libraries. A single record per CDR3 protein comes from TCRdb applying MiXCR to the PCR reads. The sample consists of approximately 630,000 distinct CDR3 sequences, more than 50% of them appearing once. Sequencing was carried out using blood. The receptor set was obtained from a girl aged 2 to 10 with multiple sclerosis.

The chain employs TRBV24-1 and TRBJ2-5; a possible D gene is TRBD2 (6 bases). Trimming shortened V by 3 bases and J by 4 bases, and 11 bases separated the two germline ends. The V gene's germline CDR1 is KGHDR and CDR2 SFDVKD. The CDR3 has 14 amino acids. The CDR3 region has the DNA TGTGCCACCAGTGATCCTGCCGGGGGAGAGACCCAGTACTTC. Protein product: CATSDPAGGETQYF.

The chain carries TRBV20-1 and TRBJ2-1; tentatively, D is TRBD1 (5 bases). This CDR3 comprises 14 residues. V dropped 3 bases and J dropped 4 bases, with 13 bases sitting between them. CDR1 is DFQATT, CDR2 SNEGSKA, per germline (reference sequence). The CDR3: CSASDREGYNEQFF. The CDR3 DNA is TGCAGTGCTAGCGACAGAGAAGGATACAATGAGCAGTTCTTC.

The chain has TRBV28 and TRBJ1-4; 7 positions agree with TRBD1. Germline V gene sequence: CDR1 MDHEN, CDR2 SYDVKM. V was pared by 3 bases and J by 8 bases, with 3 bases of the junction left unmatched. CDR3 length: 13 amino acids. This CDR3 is CASSFPQGEKLFF. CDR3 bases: TGTGCCAGCAGTTTCCCACAGGGGGAAAAACTGTTTTTT.

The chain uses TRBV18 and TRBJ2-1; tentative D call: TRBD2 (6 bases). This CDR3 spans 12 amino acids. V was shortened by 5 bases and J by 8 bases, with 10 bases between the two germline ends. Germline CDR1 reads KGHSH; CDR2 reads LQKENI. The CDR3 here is CASSRLGDEQFF. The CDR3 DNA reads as TGTGCCAGCTCAAGACTAGGGGATGAGCAGTTCTTC.

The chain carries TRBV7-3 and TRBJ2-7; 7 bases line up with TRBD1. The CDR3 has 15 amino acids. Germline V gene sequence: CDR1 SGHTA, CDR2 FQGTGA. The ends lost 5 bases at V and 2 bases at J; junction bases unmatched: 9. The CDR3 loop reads CASSVSGTATYEQYF. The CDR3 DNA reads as TGTGCCAGCAGCGTATCCGGGACAGCTACCTACGAGCAGTACTTC.

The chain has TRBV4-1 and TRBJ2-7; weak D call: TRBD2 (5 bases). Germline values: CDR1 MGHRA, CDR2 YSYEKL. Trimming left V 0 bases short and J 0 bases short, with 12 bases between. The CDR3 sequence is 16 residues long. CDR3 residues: CASSQDRAVGSYEQYF. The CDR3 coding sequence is TGCGCCAGCAGCCAAGATCGAGCGGTTGGCTCCTACGAGCAGTACTTC.

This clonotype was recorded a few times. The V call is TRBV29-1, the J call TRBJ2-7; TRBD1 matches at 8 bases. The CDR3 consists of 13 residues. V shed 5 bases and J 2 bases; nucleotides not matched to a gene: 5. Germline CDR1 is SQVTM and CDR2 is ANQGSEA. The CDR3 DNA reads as TGCAGCGTTCGGACAGGGAAGGCCTACGAGCAGTACTTC. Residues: CSVRTGKAYEQYF.

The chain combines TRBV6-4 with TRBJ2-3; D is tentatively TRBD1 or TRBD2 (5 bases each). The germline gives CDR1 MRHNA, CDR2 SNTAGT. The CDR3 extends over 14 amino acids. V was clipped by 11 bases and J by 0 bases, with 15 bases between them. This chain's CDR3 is CASEAGISTDTQYF. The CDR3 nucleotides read TGTGCCTCGGAGGCAGGGATTAGCACAGATACGCAGTATTTT.

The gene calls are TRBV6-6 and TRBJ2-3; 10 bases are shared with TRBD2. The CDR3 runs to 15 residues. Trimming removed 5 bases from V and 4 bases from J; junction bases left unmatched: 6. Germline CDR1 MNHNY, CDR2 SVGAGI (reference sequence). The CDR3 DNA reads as TGTGCCAGCAGTCACCTAGCGGGAGTGGCAGATACGCAGTATTTT. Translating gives CASSHLAGVADTQYF.

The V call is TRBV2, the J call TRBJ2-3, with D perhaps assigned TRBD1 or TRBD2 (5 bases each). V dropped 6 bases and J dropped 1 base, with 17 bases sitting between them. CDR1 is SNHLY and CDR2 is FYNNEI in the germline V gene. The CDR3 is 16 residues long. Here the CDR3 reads CASSIRTRGGTDTQYF. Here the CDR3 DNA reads TGTGCCAGCAGCATCAGGACACGAGGGGGCACAGATACGCAGTATTTT. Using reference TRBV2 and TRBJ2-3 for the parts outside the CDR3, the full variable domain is EPEVTQTPSHQVTQMGQEVILRCVPISNHLYFYWYRQILGQKVEFLVSFYNNEISEKSEIFDDQFSVERPDGSNFTLKIRSTKLEDSAMYFCASSIRTRGGTDTQYFGPGTRLTVL.

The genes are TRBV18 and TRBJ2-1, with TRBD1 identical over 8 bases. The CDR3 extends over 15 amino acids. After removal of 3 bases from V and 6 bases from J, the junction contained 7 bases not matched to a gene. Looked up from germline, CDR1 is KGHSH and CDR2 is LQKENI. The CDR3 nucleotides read TGTGCCAGCTCACCCCCCGGGACAGGCCCCAATGAGCAGTTCTTC. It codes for CASSPPGTGPNEQFF.

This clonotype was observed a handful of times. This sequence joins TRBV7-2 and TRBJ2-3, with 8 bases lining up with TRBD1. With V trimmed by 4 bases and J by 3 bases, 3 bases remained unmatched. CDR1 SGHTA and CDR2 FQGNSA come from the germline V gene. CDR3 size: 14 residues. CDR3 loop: CASSSYRGTDTQYF. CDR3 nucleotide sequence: TGTGCCAGCAGCTCCTACAGGGGGACAGATACGCAGTATTTT.

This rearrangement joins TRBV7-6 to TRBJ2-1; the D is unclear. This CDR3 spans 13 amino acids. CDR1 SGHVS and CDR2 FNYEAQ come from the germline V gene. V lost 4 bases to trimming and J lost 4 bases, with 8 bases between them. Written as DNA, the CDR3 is TGTGCCAGCAGCTCAAGACTGTACAATGAGCAGTTCTTC. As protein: CASSSRLYNEQFF.

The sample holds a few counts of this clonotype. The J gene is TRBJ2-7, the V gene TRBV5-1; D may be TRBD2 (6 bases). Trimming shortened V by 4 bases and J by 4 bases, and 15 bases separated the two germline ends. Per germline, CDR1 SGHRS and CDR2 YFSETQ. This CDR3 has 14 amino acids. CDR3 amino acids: CASSGSGSGYEQYF. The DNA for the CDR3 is TGCGCCAGCAGCGGGTCGGGTAGCGGTTACGAGCAGTACTTC.

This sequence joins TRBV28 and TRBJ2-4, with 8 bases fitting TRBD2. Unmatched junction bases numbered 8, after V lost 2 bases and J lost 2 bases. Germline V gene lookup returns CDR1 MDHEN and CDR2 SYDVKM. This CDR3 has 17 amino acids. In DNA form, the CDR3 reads TGTGCCAGCAGTTTAGGTGGGGCGGGGGGCCCCAAAAACATTCAGTACTTC. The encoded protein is CASSLGGAGGPKNIQYF.

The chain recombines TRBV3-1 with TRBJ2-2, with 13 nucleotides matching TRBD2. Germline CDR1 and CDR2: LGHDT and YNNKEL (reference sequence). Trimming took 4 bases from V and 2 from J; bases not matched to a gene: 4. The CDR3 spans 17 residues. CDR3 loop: CASSLGLAGVNTGELFF. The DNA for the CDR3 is TGTGCCAGCAGCCTCGGACTAGCGGGGGTCAACACCGGGGAGCTGTTTTTT.

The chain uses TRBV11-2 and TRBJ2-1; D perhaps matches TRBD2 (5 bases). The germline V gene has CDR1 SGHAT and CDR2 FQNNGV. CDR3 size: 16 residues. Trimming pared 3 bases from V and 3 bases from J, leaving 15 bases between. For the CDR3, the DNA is TGTGCCAGCAGCTTTCCCTCCGCGGGCAGCTACAATGAGCAGTTCTTC. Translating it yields CASSFPSAGSYNEQFF.

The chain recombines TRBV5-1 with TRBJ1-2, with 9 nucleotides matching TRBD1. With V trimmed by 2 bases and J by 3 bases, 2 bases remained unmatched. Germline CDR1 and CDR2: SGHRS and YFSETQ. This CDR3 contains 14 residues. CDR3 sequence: CASSLQGADYGYTF. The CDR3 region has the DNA TGCGCCAGCAGCTTACAGGGGGCCGACTATGGCTACACCTTC.

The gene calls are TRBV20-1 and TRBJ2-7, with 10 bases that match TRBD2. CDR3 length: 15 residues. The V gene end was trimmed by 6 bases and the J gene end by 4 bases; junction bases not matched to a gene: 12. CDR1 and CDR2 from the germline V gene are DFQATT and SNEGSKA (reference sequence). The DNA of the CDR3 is TGCAGTGCCACGACTACACTAGCGGGACTTTACGAGCAGTACTTC. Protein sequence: CSATTTLAGLYEQYF.

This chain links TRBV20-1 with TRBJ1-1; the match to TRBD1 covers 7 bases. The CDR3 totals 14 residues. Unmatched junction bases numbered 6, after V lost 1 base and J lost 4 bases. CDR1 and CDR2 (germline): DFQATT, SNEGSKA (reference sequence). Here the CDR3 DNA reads TGCAGTGCTAGAGTAGGGGGCGGTAGCACTGAAGCTTTCTTT. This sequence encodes CSARVGGGSTEAFF.